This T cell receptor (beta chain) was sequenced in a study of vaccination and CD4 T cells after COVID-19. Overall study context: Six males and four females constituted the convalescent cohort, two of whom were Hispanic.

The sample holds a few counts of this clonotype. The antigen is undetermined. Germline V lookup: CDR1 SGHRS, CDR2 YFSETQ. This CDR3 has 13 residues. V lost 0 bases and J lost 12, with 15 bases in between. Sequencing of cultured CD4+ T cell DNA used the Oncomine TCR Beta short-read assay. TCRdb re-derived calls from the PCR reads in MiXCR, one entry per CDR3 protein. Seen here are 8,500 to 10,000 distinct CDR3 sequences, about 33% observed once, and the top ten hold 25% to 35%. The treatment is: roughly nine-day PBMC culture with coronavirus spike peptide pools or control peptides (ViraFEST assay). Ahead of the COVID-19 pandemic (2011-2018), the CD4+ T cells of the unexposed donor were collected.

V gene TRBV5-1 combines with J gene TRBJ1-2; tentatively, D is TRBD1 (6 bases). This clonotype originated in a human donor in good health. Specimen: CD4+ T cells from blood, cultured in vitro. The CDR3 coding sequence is TGCGCCAGCAGCTTGGATGGGACAACCGGCGACACCTTC. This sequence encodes CASSLDGTTGDTF.